This passage covers 15 T cell receptor beta chains from one sample sequenced in a study of breast tumors, draining lymph nodes, adjacent tissues. One entry per CDR3 protein, called by TCRdb with MiXCR from the multiplex PCR reads. The table shows more than 85,000 distinct CDR3 sequences, with approximately 22% occurring only once. Samples came from axillary lymph nodes draining the breast cancer. Material for sequencing was axillary lymph node tissue. The receptors here all came from a female donor with breast cancer. Some clones in this sample may be carry-over from other donors' samples.

J is TRBJ2-4 and V is TRBV5-1, with TRBD2 matching over 7 bases. V shed 2 bases, J shed 7 bases, and the junction held 9 bases outside the gene matches. CDR3 length: 15 amino acids. CDR1 and CDR2 from the germline V gene are SGHRS and YFSETQ. In DNA, the CDR3 is TGCGCCAGCAGCTTCCAATCTTGGGGAGGGAACATTCAGTACTTC. Residues: CASSFQSWGGNIQYF.

This clonotype was observed many times. This sequence joins TRBV6-4 and TRBJ2-1, with D perhaps TRBD1 or TRBD2 (6 bases each). V was clipped by 6 bases and J by 6 bases, with 21 bases between them. The CDR3 is made up of 16 amino acids. The V gene's germline CDR1 is MRHNA and CDR2 SNTAGT. For the CDR3, the DNA is TGTGCCAGCAGCCTCACGCGGGGACAAGGGGTCAATGAGCAGTTCTTC. Protein product: CASSLTRGQGVNEQFF.

In its sample, this clonotype was seen many times. The V and J genes are TRBV9 and TRBJ1-4, with 7 bases matching TRBD1. The CDR3 covers 12 residues. Germline-derived CDR1 and CDR2 are SGDLS and YYNGEE. Trimming took 4 bases from V and 10 from J; bases not matched to a gene: 4. The chain's CDR3 is CASSYPGGKLFF. DNA for the CDR3: TGTGCCAGCAGCTACCCAGGGGGAAAACTGTTTTTT.

In its sample, this clonotype was seen many times. V is TRBV10-3 and J is TRBJ2-1; the match to TRBD1 covers 9 bases. V lost 4 bases and J lost 7; bases outside the gene matches: 8. CDR3 length: 15 residues. Per the germline V gene, CDR1 is ENHRY and CDR2 is SYGVKD. The CDR3 reads CAISGGQGRGNEQFF. The CDR3 DNA reads TGTGCCATCAGTGGAGGACAGGGGCGGGGTAATGAGCAGTTCTTC.

There are many counts of this clonotype. The V call is TRBV2, the J call TRBJ1-5; D is uncertain. From germline, CDR1 is SNHLY and CDR2 FYNNEI. V was clipped by 6 bases and J by 2 bases, with 8 bases between them. This CDR3 has 13 amino acids. DNA for the CDR3: TGTGCCAGCAGACCCTCCCGCAATCAGCCCCAGCATTTT. This translates into CASRPSRNQPQHF.

This clonotype was counted ten times or more. The V call is TRBV27, the J call TRBJ2-1; either TRBD1 or TRBD2 may supply D (5 bases each). CDR1 is MNHEY and CDR2 is SMNVEV in the germline V gene (reference sequence). The CDR3 extends over 12 amino acids. Trimming took 3 bases from V and 10 from J, leaving 10 bases between them. This CDR3 reads CASSFPGTEQFF. CDR3 sequence (DNA): TGTGCCAGCAGTTTCCCCGGGACCGAGCAGTTCTTC.

This rearrangement joins TRBV20-1 to TRBJ2-1; TRBD1 aligns across 11 bases. The CDR3 length is 10 residues. J gave up 14 bases and V 5 bases, and 2 bases lay outside the gene matches. Germline V gene lookup returns CDR1 DFQATT and CDR2 SNEGSKA (reference sequence). CDR3 bases: TGCAGTGCTGGGACAGGGGGGGAGTTCTTC. Its protein is CSAGTGGEFF.

In its sample, this clonotype was seen many times. This rearrangement joins TRBV2 to TRBJ2-2; D gene uncertain. The V gene lost 5 bases and the J gene lost 4 bases, with 2 bases spanning the gap. This CDR3 is built from 11 residues. Germline-derived CDR1 and CDR2 are SNHLY and FYNNEI. CDR3 in DNA: TGTGCCAGCAGTACCACCGGGGAGCTGTTTTTT. The encoded protein is CASSTTGELFF.

This clonotype was seen ten or more times. The CDR3 sequence is CASSRTGRNSPLHF. The DNA of the CDR3 is TGTGCCAGCAGTCGGACAGGGCGAAATTCACCCCTCCACTTT. The chain has TRBV28 and TRBJ1-6; TRBD1 matches 8 bases. This CDR3 comprises 14 residues. CDR1 is MDHEN, CDR2 SYDVKM, per germline. Trimming cost V 5 bases and J 7 bases; bases outside gene matches: 4.

This clonotype was detected ten times or more. CDR3 in DNA: TGCAGTGCTAGACCTCGAGGTGTGGGATACAATGAGCAGTTCTTC. It translates to CSARPRGVGYNEQFF. The chain employs TRBV20-1 and TRBJ2-1; D remains ambiguous. The CDR3 consists of 15 residues. Deletions cut 2 bases from V and 4 bases from J, with 15 bases between. The germline gives CDR1 DFQATT, CDR2 SNEGSKA (reference sequence).

This clonotype was detected many times. The J gene is TRBJ2-3, the V gene TRBV2, with a tentative D call TRBD2 (6 bases). V dropped 4 bases and J dropped 6 bases, with 14 bases sitting between them. CDR3 size: 14 residues. Germline CDR1 SNHLY, CDR2 FYNNEI. The CDR3 DNA sequence: TGTGCCAGCAGTGGGTGGGGGGAGTTGGATACGCAGTATTTT. Its translation: CASSGWGELDTQYF.

This clonotype was detected ten times or more. This chain joins TRBV9 and TRBJ2-5; 8 bases are shared with TRBD2. Germline-derived CDR1 and CDR2 are SGDLS and YYNGEE. This CDR3 has 15 amino acids. The ends lost 2 bases at V and 5 bases at J; junction bases unmatched: 8. CDR3 in amino acids: CASSVGAGGEETQYF. As DNA, the CDR3 is TGTGCCAGCAGCGTGGGGGCGGGGGGAGAGGAGACCCAGTACTTC.

This clonotype was recorded at least ten times. The chain carries TRBV30 and TRBJ2-7, with D unclear. This CDR3 has 12 residues. The V and J ends lost 4 bases and 3 bases respectively, with 10 bases between them. The germline gives CDR1 GTSNPN, CDR2 SVGIG (reference sequence). CDR3 region: CAWNEMGYEQYF. CDR3 nucleotides: TGTGCCTGGAACGAAATGGGCTACGAGCAGTACTTC.

This clonotype showed up many times. V gene TRBV2 combines with J gene TRBJ1-2, with a tentative D call TRBD1 (5 bases). Trimming removed 8 bases at V and 3 bases at J, with 10 bases between. The CDR3 has 12 amino acids. Germline loops: CDR1 SNHLY, CDR2 FYNNEI. The CDR3 reads CASGDSHYGYTF. The CDR3 DNA reads TGTGCCAGCGGAGACAGTCACTATGGCTACACCTTC.

This rearrangement joins TRBV27 to TRBJ2-4, with a tentative D call TRBD2 (5 bases). The CDR3 sequence is 14 residues long. V dropped 9 bases and J dropped 1 base, with 13 bases sitting between them. Germline V gene sequence: CDR1 MNHEY, CDR2 SMNVEV (reference sequence). The CDR3 bases are TGTGCCAGTCGACCGAGCGGCGCCAAAAACATTCAGTACTTC. This gives the protein CASRPSGAKNIQYF.